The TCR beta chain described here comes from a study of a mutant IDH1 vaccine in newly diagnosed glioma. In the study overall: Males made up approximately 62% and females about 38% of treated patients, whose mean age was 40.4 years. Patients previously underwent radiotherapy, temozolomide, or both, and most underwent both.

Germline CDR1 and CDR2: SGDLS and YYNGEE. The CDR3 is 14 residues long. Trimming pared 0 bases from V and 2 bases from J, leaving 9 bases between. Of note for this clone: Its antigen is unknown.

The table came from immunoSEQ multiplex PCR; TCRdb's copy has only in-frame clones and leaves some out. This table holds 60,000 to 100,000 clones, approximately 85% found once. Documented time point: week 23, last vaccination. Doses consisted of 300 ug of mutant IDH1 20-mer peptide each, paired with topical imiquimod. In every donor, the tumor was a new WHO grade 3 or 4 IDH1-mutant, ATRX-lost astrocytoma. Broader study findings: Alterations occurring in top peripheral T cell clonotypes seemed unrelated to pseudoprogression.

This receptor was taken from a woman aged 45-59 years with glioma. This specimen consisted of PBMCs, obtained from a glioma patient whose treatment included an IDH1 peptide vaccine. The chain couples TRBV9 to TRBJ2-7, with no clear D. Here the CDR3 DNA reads TGTGCCAGCAGCGTAGACGGTATGGCCTACGAGCAGTACTTC. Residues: CASSVDGMAYEQYF.